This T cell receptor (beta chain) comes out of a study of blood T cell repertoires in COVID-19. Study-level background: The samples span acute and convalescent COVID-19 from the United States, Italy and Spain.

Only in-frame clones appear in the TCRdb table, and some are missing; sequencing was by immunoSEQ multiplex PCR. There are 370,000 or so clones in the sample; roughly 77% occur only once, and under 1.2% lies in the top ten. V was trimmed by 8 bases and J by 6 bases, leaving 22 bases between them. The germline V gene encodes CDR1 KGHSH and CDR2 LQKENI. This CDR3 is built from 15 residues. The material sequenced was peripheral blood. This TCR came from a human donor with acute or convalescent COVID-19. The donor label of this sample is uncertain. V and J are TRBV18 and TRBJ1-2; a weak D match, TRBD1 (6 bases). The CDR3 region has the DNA TGTGCCAGCACGACCGGGGGGACACAAATAGATGGCTACACCTTC. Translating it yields CASTTGGTQIDGYTF.